This is a list of T cell receptor beta chains from one sample in a study of cytomegalovirus exposure and HLA in healthy donors. Sequencing used immunoSEQ multiplex PCR; TCRdb keeps in-frame clones, though not all of them. The sample holds 150,000 to 200,000 clones, about 82% seen once. What was sequenced was PBMCs. The origin of the receptors is a woman aged 18-35 years in good health and CMV-seronegative. Each CDR3 is given with its conserved first and last residue. D genes are given only for firm matches. Clone size is not always given. Where it is, it says once, few, many or a class for expanded clones.

V gene	D gene	J gene	clone size	CDR3 DNA	CDR3 protein
TRBV30	NA	TRBJ2-3	NA	TGTGCTTCTCAGTGGGGGGGCACAGATACGCAGTATTTT	CASQWGGTDTQYF
TRBV23-1	TRBD2	TRBJ2-2	NA	TGCGCCAGCAGTCGATCGGGGCGGGAGAAGAACGGGGAGCTGTTTTTT	CASSRSGREKNGELFF
TRBV5-6	TRBD1	TRBJ2-7	NA	TGTGCCAGCAGCCGACCCCCGGGACAGGGCGGGAGCTACGAGCAGTACTTC	CASSRPPGQGGSYEQYF
TRBV5-8	TRBD1	TRBJ2-1	NA	TGTGCCAGCAGCCCGGGGACAGGCCGACCCTACAATGAGCAGTTCTTC	CASSPGTGRPYNEQFF
TRBV9	NA	TRBJ1-5	NA	TGTGCCAGCAGCGTAGACGGGGTACAGCCCCAGCATTTT	CASSVDGVQPQHF
TRBV2	TRBD2	TRBJ2-5	once	TGTGCCAGCAGTCCCGGGAACCAGCGGGGGGACCAAGAGACCCAGTACTTC	CASSPGNQRGDQETQYF
TRBV5-1	NA	TRBJ2-2	NA	TGCGCCAGCAGCTTGGTTCCGCCGGGCGGGGAGCTGTTTTTT	CASSLVPPGGELFF
TRBV4-1	NA	TRBJ1-1	NA	TGCGCCAGCAGCCAAGGGGCTCCGAGACTGAACACTGAAGCTTTCTTT	CASSQGAPRLNTEAFF
TRBV9	NA	TRBJ1-3	NA	TGTGCCAGCAGCGTAGGGCAGGGCGTCTCCGGTGGAAACACCATATATTTT	CASSVGQGVSGGNTIYF
TRBV10-3	NA	TRBJ1-1	NA	TGTGCCATCAGTGAGTCGGGCAAGTCGTTGAACACTGAAGCTTTCTTT	CAISESGKSLNTEAFF
TRBV5-1	TRBD1	TRBJ2-1	NA	TGCGCCAGCAGCTTTGTACAGGGGGATGACAATGAGCAGTTCTTC	CASSFVQGDDNEQFF
TRBV10-1	TRBD1	TRBJ2-2	NA	TGCGCCAGCAGTGAGGCGGGACAGGGGATCGGGGAGCTGTTTTTT	CASSEAGQGIGELFF
TRBV18	NA	TRBJ2-3	NA	TGTGCCAGCTCACCCCAATCGGGGGCAGATACGCAGTATTTT	CASSPQSGADTQYF
TRBV2	TRBD1	TRBJ1-5	once	TGTGCCAGCAGCCCAGGGGGTAGCAATCAGCCCCAGCATTTT	CASSPGGSNQPQHF
TRBV15	NA	TRBJ1-4	NA	TGTGCCACCAGCAGAGATCCCAGGGTTATGGGAGAAAAACTGTTTTTT	CATSRDPRVMGEKLFF
TRBV11-3	TRBD2	TRBJ2-3	once	TGTGCCAGCAGCTTAGCGGCTAGCGGGAGCACAGATACGCAGTATTTT	CASSLAASGSTDTQYF
TRBV20-1	TRBD1	TRBJ2-1	once	TGCAGTGCTCGACAGGGAAAGCAGTTCTTC	CSARQGKQFF
TRBV29-1	TRBD2	TRBJ2-7	NA	TGCAGCGTGGTGAGAAGGGGAGGGTACGAGCAGTACTTC	CSVVRRGGYEQYF
TRBV21-1	NA	TRBJ2-3	NA	TGTACCACAGGAACAGATACGCAGTATTTT	CTTGTDTQYF
TRBV5-1	TRBD1	TRBJ2-1	NA	TGCGCCAGCAAAATACAGGGGGCAGTGGTTAATGAGCAGTTCTTC	CASKIQGAVVNEQFF
TRBV5-4	NA	TRBJ1-2	NA	TGTGCCAGCAGCAATACAGGTGAAAGTCATGGCTACACCTTC	CASSNTGESHGYTF
TRBV10-3	NA	TRBJ1-5	NA	TGTGCCATCAGTGAGTCTTCTTTCTCGGTAAACAGAGTCAATCAGCCCCAGCATTTT	CAISESSFSVNRVNQPQHF
TRBV5-4	TRBD1	TRBJ1-1	NA	TGTGCCAGCAGCAGACAGGGGGCGCAAGCTTTCTTT	CASSRQGAQAFF
TRBV7-7	TRBD2	TRBJ2-1	NA	TGTGCCAGCAGCCAGGGTCGGGGGGATGAGCAGTTCTTC	CASSQGRGDEQFF
TRBV5-1	NA	TRBJ1-1	NA	TGCGCCAGCAGCTTGGATAGGGGTAGCACTGAAGCTTTCTTT	CASSLDRGSTEAFF
TRBV18	NA	TRBJ1-4	NA	TGTGCCAGCTCACCTGGGTGGGGCCATCCTAATGAAAAACTGTTTTTT	CASSPGWGHPNEKLFF
TRBV2	TRBD1	TRBJ2-1	NA	TGTGCCAGCAGTCCTACAGTTATAGGGGACAGGGCCTACAATGAGCAGTTCTTC	CASSPTVIGDRAYNEQFF
TRBV5-1	NA	TRBJ2-2	NA	TGCGCCAGCAGCCACTCGGTAAGCCACTACGAGAACACCGGGGAGCTGTTTTTT	CASSHSVSHYENTGELFF
TRBV30	NA	TRBJ2-1	NA	TGTGCCTGGAGTGTCGGAGGAGCCCATTACAATGAGCAGTTCTTC	CAWSVGGAHYNEQFF
TRBV27	TRBD2	TRBJ2-3	NA	TGTGCCACACGAGCGGGAGCATATGGCACAGATACGCAGTATTTT	CATRAGAYGTDTQYF
TRBV4-1	NA	TRBJ1-1	NA	TGCGCCAGCAGCCAACCCCCCCCCAGGGGCAACACTGAAGCTTTCTTT	CASSQPPPRGNTEAFF
TRBV10-2	TRBD1	TRBJ1-5	NA	TGCGCCAGCAGCGATGACAGGGGAAATCAGCCCCAGCATTTT	CASSDDRGNQPQHF
TRBV18	TRBD1	TRBJ2-3	NA	TGTGCCAGCTCACCACCGGGACAGAGCACAGATACGCAGTATTTT	CASSPPGQSTDTQYF
TRBV6-6	NA	TRBJ2-3	NA	TGTGCCAGCAGGGCCCCTTCCACAGATACGCAGTATTTT	CASRAPSTDTQYF
TRBV25-1	NA	TRBJ1-2	NA	TGTGCCAGCAACCCGCGAGGGCACTATGGCTACACCTTC	CASNPRGHYGYTF
TRBV4-2	TRBD2	TRBJ2-4	few	TGTGCCAGCAGCCACGCTACTAGCGGGGGGGCAGTGGACATTCAGTACTTC	CASSHATSGGAVDIQYF
TRBV5-1	NA	TRBJ2-5	NA	TGCGCCAGCAGACCTGCATCAGGGGTAGAGACCCAGTACTTC	CASRPASGVETQYF
TRBV29-1	TRBD1	TRBJ2-2	NA	TGCAGCGGGGGAGACAGGGGGCCCGGGGAGCTGTTTTTT	CSGGDRGPGELFF
TRBV18	TRBD1	TRBJ1-6	NA	TGTGCCAGCTCACCTTCGGACAGGATAGATAATTCACCCCTCCACTTT	CASSPSDRIDNSPLHF
TRBV2	TRBD1	TRBJ1-4	few	TGTGCCAGCAGGTTTGACAGGGGCATTGAAAAACTGTTTTTT	CASRFDRGIEKLFF
TRBV27	NA	TRBJ1-3	once	TGTGCCAGCAGTTTACGGGGATCTGGAAACACCATATATTTT	CASSLRGSGNTIYF
TRBV7-9	TRBD2	TRBJ2-7	NA	TGTGCCAGCAGCTCTTCTTCGCTAGCGGGGTTTAGGTACGAGCAGTACTTC	CASSSSSLAGFRYEQYF
TRBV5-1	TRBD1	TRBJ2-7	NA	TGCGCCAGCGGAACAGGGGGCGAGTCCTACGAGCAGTACTTC	CASGTGGESYEQYF
TRBV4-1	TRBD1	TRBJ2-2	NA	TGCGCCAGCAGCCAACCGGGACAGATTATTACCGGGGAGCTGTTTTTT	CASSQPGQIITGELFF
TRBV25-1	NA	TRBJ1-1	once	TGTGCCAGCAGTCGGGGTCTCTCTGAAGCTTTCTTT	CASSRGLSEAFF
TRBV27	TRBD1	TRBJ2-1	NA	TGTGCCAGCACTCCAGATTTAATTGGACAGGGGGGGAATGAGCAGTTCTTC	CASTPDLIGQGGNEQFF
TRBV10-3	NA	TRBJ1-1	NA	TGTGCCATCTCTTTCAGGGGCCAGAACACTGAAGCTTTCTTT	CAISFRGQNTEAFF
TRBV19	NA	TRBJ1-5	NA	TGTGCCAGTAGTGAGGAGTTTCAGCCCCAGCATTTT	CASSEEFQPQHF
TRBV18	TRBD2	TRBJ2-2	NA	TGTGCCAGCTCACCCGTGGGAGGGCCCGCGAACACCGGGGAGCTGTTTTTT	CASSPVGGPANTGELFF